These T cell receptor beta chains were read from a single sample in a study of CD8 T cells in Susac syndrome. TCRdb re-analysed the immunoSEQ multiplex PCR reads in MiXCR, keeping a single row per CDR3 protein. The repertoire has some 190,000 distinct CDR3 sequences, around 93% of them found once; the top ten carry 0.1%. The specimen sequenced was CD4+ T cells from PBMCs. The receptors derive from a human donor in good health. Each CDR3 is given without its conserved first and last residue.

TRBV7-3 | ASSSTSPREQF
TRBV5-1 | ASSLDPGQGKRGYT
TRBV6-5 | ASSSKRTGSPLH
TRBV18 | ASSPEGGFQPQH
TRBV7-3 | ASSAAVQETQY
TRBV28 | ASRLAGPSYNEQF
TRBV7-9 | ASSESGQPHYEQY
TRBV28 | ASTLQTGELF
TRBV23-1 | ASSRRRMGYGYT
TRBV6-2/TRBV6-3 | ASTPQGNQPQH
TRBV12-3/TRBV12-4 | ASSLFGGQAPREQY
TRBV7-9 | ASRGLAVSVGELF